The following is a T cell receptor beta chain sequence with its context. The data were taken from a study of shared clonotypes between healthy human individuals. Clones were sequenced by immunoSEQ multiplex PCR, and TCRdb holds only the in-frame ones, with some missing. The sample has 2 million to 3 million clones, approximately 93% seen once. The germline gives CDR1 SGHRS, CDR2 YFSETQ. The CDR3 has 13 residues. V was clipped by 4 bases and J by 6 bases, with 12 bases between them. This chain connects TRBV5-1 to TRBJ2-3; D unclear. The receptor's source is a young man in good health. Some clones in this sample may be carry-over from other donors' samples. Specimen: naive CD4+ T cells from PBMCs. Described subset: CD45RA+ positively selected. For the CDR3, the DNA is TGCGCCAGCAGCCGCCTTAATAAGGATACGCAGTATTTT. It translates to CASSRLNKDTQYF.